This T cell receptor (beta chain) is from a study of blood T cell repertoires in COVID-19. Using immunoSEQ multiplex PCR, the repertoire was profiled, and TCRdb retains in-frame clones only, with some absent. This table holds roughly 110,000 clones, around nine tenths found once. V shed 1 base, J shed 8 bases, and the junction held 10 bases outside the gene matches. CDR3 length: 16 amino acids. CDR1 and CDR2 from the germline V gene are MNHNS and SASEGT. This receptor was identified in a man aged 35-49 years with acute or convalescent COVID-19. The chain joins TRBV6-1 to TRBJ2-7; 11 nucleotides match TRBD1. Sequencing was carried out using peripheral blood. Written as DNA, the CDR3 is TGTGCCAGCAGTGAAGGGGGAGGCTGGACAGGGGGCAAGCAGTACTTC. Its translation: CASSEGGGWTGGKQYF.